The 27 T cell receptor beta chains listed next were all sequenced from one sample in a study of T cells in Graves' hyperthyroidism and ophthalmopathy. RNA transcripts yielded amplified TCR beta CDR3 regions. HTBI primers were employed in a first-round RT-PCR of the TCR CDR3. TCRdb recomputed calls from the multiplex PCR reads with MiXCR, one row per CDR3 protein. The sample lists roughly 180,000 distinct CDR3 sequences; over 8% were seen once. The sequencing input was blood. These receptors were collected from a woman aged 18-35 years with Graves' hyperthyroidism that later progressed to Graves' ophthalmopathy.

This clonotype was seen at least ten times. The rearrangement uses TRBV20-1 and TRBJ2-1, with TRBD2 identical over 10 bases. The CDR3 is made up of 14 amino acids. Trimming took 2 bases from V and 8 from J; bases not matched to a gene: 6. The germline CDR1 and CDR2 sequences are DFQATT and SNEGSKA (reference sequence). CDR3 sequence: CSARPSGRGHEQFF. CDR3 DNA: TGCAGTGCTAGACCCAGCGGGAGGGGTCATGAGCAGTTCTTC.

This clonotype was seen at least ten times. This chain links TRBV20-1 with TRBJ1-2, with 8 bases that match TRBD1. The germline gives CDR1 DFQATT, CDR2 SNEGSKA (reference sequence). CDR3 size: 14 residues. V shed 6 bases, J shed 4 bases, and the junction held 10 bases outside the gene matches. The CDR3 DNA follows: TGCAGTGCAAACGCAGGGGGCCGTTTCTATGGCTACACCTTC. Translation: CSANAGGRFYGYTF.

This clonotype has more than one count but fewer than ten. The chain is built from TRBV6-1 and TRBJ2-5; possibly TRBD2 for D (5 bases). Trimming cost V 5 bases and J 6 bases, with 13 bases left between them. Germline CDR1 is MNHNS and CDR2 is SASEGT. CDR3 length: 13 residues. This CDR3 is CASSPDSAKTQYF. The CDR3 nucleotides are TGTGCCAGCAGTCCGGACTCGGCGAAGACCCAGTACTTC.

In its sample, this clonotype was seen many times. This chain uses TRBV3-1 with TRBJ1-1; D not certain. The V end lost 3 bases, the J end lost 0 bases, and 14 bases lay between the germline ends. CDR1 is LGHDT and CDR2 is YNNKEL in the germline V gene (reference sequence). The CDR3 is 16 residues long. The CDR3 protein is CASSQELSFMNTEAFF. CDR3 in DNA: TGTGCCAGCAGCCAGGAGTTATCCTTCATGAACACTGAAGCTTTCTTT. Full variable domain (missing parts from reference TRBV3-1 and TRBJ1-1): DTAVSQTPKYLVTQMGNDKSIKCEQNLGHDTMYWYKQDSKKFLKIMFSYNNKELIINETVPNRFSPKSPDKAHLNLHINSLELGDSAVYFCASSQELSFMNTEAFFGQGTRLTVV.

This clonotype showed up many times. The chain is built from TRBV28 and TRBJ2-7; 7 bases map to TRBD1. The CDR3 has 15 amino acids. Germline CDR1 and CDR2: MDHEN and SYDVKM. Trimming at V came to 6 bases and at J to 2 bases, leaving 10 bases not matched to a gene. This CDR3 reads CASRNRQGQTYEQYF. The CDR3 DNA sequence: TGTGCCAGCAGAAACAGACAGGGCCAGACCTACGAGCAGTACTTC.

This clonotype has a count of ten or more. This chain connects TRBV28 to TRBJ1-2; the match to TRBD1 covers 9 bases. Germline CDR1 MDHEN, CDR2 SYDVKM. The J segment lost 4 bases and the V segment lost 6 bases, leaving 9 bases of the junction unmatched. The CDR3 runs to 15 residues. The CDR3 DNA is TGTGCCAGCAGCTCGAGCGACAGGGGGATCTATGGCTACACCTTC. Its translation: CASSSSDRGIYGYTF.

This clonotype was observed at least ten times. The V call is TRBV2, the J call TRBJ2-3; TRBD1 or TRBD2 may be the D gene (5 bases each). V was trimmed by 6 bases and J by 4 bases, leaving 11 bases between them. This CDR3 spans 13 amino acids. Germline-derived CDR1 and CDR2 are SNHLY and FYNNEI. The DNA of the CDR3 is TGTGCCAGCAGGACAGCGAGGGCAGATACGCAGTATTTT. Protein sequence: CASRTARADTQYF. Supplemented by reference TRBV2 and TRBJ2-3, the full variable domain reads EPEVTQTPSHQVTQMGQEVILRCVPISNHLYFYWYRQILGQKVEFLVSFYNNEISEKSEIFDDQFSVERPDGSNFTLKIRSTKLEDSAMYFCASRTARADTQYFGPGTRLTVL.

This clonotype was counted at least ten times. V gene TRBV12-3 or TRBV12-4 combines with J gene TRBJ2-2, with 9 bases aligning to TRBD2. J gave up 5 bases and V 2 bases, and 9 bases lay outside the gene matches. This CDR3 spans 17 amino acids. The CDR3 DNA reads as TGTGCCAGCAGTTTACGCCCGGGACTAGCCCCTACCGGGGAGCTGTTTTTT. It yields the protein CASSLRPGLAPTGELFF.

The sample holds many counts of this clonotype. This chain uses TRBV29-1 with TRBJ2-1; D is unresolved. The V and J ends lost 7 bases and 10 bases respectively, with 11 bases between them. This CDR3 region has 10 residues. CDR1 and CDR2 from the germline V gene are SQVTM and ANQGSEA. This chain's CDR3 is CSAWTGEQFF. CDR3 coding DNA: TGCAGCGCATGGACGGGCGAGCAGTTCTTC.

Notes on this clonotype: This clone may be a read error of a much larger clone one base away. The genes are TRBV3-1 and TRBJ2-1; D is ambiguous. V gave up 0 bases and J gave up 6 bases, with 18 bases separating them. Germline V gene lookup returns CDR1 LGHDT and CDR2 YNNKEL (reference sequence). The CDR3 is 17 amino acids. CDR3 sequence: CASSQDPFIARSNEQFF. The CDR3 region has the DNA TGTGCCAGCAGCCAAGATCCCTTCATTGCGCGCAGCAATGAGCAGTTCTTC.

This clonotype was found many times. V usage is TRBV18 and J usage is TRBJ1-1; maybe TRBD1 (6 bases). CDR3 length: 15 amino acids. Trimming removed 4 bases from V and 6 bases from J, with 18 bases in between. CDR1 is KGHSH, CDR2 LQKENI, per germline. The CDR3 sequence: CASSLSQGIVAEAFF. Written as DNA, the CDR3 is TGTGCCAGCTCACTCTCTCAGGGGATAGTTGCTGAAGCTTTCTTT.

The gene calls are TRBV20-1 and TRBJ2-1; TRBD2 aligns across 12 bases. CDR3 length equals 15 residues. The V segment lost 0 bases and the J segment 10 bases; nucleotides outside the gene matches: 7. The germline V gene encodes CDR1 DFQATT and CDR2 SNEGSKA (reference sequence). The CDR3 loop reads CSAREGPSGRGEQFF. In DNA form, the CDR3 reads TGCAGTGCTAGAGAAGGGCCTAGCGGGAGGGGGGAGCAGTTCTTC.

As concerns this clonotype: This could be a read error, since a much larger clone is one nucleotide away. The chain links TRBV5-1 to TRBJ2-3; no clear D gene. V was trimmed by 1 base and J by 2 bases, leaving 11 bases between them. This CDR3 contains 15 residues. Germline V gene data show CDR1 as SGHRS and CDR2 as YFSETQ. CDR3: CASSLIGQATDTQYF. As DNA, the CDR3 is TGCGCCAGCAGCTTGATCGGCCAAGCCACAGATACGCAGTATTTT.

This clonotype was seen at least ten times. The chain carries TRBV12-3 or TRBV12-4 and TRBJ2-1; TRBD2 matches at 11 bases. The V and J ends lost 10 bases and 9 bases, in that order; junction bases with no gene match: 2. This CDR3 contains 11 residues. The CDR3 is CATTSGSEQFF. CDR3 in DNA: TGTGCCACAACTAGCGGGAGTGAGCAGTTCTTC.

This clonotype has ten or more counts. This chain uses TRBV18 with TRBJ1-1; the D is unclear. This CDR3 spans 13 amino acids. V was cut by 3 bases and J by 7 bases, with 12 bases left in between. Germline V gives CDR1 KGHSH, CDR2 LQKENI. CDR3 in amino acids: CASSPQGLNEAFF. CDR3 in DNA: TGTGCCAGCTCACCCCAAGGACTGAATGAAGCTTTCTTT.

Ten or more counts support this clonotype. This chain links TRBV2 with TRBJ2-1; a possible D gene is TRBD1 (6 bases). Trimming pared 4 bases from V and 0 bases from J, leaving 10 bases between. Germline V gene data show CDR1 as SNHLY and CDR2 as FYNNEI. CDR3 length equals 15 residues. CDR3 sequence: CASSGQGSSYNEQFF. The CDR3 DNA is TGTGCCAGCAGTGGGCAGGGGAGCTCCTACAATGAGCAGTTCTTC.

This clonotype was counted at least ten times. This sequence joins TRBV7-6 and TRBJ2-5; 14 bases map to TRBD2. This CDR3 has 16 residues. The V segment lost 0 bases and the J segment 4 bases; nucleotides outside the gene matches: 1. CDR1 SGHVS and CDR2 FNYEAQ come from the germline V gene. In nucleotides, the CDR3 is TGTGCCAGCAGCTTAGCGGGGACTAGCGGGGGAGAGACCCAGTACTTC. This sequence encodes CASSLAGTSGGETQYF. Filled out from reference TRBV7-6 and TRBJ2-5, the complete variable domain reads GAGVSQSPRYKVTKRGQDVALRCDPISGHVSLYWYRQALGQGPEFLTYFNYEAQQDKSGLPNDRFSAERPEGSISTLTIQRTEQRDSAMYRCASSLAGTSGGETQYFGPGTRLLVL.

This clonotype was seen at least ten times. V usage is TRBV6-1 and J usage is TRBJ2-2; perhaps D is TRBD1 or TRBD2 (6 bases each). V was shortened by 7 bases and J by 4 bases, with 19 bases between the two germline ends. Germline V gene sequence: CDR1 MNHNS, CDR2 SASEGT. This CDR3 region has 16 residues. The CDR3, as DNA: TGTGCCAGCAAGGTCCGGGGGCGAGAGTTCACCGGGGAGCTGTTTTTT. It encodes CASKVRGREFTGELFF.

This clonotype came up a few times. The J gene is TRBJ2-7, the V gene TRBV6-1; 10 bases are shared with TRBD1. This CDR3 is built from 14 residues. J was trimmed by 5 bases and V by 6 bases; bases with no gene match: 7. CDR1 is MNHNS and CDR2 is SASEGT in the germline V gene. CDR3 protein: CASSRDRGIDEQYF. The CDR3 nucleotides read TGTGCCAGCAGCCGGGACAGGGGTATCGACGAGCAGTACTTC.

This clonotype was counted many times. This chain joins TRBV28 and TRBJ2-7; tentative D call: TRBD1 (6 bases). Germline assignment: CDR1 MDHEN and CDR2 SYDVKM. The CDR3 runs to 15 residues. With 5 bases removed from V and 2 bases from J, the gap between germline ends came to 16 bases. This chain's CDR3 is CASSLPRTVTYEQYF. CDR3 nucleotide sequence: TGTGCCAGCAGTCTCCCCCGGACAGTAACCTACGAGCAGTACTTC.

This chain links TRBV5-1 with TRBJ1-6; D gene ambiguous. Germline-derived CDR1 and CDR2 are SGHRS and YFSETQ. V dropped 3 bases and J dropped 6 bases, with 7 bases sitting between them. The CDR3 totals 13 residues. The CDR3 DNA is TGCGCCAGCAGCTCGGACGGTAATTCACCCCTCCACTTT. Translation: CASSSDGNSPLHF.

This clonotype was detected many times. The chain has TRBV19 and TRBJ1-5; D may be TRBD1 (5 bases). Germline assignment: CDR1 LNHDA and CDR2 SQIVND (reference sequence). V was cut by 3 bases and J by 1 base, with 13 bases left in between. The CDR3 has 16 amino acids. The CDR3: CASSMVWGESNQPQHF. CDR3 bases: TGTGCCAGTAGTATGGTATGGGGGGAGAGCAATCAGCCCCAGCATTTT.

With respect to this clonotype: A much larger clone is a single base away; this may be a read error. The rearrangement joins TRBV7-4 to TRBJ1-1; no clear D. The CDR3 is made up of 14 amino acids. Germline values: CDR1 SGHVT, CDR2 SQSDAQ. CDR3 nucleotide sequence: TGTGCCAGCCGCTTGGGGAGCAAGAACACTGAAGCTTTCTTT. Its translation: CASRLGSKNTEAFF.

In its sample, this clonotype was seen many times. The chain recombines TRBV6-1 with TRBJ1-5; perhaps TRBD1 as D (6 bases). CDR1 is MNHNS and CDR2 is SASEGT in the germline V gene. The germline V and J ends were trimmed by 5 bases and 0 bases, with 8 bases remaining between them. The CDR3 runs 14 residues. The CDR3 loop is CASSRQDSNQPQHF. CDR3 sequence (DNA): TGTGCCAGCAGTAGACAGGATAGCAATCAGCCCCAGCATTTT.

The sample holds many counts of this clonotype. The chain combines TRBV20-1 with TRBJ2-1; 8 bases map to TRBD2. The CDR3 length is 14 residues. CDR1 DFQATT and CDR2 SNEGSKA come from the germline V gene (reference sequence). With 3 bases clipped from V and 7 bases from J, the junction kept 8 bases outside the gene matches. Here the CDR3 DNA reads TGCAGTGCTAGTTCGGGGGGGGCCGAGAATGAGCAGTTCTTC. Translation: CSASSGGAENEQFF.

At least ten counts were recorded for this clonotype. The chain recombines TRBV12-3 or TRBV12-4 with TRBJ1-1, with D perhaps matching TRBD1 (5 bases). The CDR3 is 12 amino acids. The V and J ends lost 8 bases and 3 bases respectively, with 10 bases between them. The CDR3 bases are TGTGCCAGCGGGGCCTTAGACACTGAAGCTTTCTTT. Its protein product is CASGALDTEAFF.

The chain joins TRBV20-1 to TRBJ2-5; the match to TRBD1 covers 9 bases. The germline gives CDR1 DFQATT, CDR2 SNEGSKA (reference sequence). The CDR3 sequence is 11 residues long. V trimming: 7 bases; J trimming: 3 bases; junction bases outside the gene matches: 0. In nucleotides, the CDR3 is TGCAGTGGACAGGGGGAAGAGACCCAGTACTTC. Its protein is CSGQGEETQYF.